The sample holds a few counts of the clone carrying this TCR beta chain. The source of the sample is a study of CD8+ T cells in alopecia areata. The CDR3 is 15 amino acids. V was shortened by 5 bases and J by 3 bases, with 17 bases between the two germline ends. Germline lookup yields CDR1 MNHEY and CDR2 SVGAGI. This sample's treatment: oral pan-JAK inhibitor, 5-10 mg twice daily. RNA was isolated and reverse transcribed to cDNA, the sequencing template. This table comes from immunoSEQ multiplex PCR, and its TCRdb copy is limited to in-frame clones, with some not included. Of around 100,000 clones in the sample, about 40% were seen once.

This specimen consisted of CD8+ T cells sorted from blood, obtained at week 24, from a patient treated with tofacitinib. This receptor was identified in a human donor with alopecia areata. The gene calls are TRBV6-5 and TRBJ2-7; D not resolved. The CDR3 spells CASSPTRTLVYEQYF. As DNA, the CDR3 is TGTGCCAGCAGTCCCACTCGGACGCTAGTCTACGAGCAGTACTTC.